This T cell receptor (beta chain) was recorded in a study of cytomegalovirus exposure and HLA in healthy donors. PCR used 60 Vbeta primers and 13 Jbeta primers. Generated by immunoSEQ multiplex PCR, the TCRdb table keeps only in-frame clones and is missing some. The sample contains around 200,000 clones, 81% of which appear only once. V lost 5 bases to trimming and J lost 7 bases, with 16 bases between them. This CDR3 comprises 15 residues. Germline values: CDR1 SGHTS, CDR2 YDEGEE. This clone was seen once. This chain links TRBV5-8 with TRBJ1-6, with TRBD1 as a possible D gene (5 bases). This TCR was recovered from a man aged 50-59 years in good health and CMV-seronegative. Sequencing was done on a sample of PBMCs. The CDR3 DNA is TGTGCCAGCAGTCCGGGACTCTTGTGGAATTCACCCCTCCACTTT. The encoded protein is CASSPGLLWNSPLHF.